These 9 T cell receptor beta chains were sequenced from one sample in a study of T-cell memory formation after mild COVID-19. MiXCR, applied by TCRdb to the 5' RACE reads, yields one record per CDR3 protein. This sample has a few hundred thousand distinct CDR3 sequences, with 20% to 25% found just once. Material for sequencing was PBMCs or a T cell subset sorted from them (not recorded which). The receptors were gathered from a man between 18 and 29 years old who had mild COVID-19 (a few samples of this study predate the infection). Cell type and time point are not known.

This clonotype was detected only a few times. This chain uses TRBV28 with TRBJ2-7, with 12 bases matching TRBD2. The ends lost 5 bases at V and 9 bases at J; junction bases unmatched: 8. The CDR3 loop spans 14 amino acids. Germline values: CDR1 MDHEN, CDR2 SYDVKM. The CDR3 DNA is TGTGCCAGCAGTCCCCATCCTAGCGGGGGGGCGCAGTACGTC. Its protein is CASSPHPSGGAQYV.

This chain uses TRBV18 with TRBJ2-3; perhaps TRBD1 as D (5 bases). The ends were cut back, 6 bases at V and 0 bases at J, with 13 bases in the middle. The CDR3 length is 15 residues. Germline CDR1 KGHSH, CDR2 LQKENI. This chain's CDR3 is CASSLTEASTDTQYF. The CDR3, as DNA: TGTGCCAGCTCCCTGACAGAGGCTAGCACAGATACGCAGTATTTT.

V usage is TRBV7-6 and J usage is TRBJ2-1; weak D call: TRBD1 (6 bases). The germline V gene encodes CDR1 SGHVS and CDR2 FNYEAQ. Trimming cost V 4 bases and J 2 bases, with 9 bases left between them. This CDR3 is built from 14 residues. CDR3 nucleotide sequence: TGTGCCAGCAGCTCCAGGGGCCCCTACAATGAGCAGTTCTTC. As protein: CASSSRGPYNEQFF.

The chain links TRBV7-2 to TRBJ2-4, with TRBD2 as a possible D gene (6 bases). Germline CDR1 reads SGHTA; CDR2 reads FQGNSA. Trimming cost V 3 bases and J 2 bases, with 14 bases left between them. The CDR3 extends over 16 amino acids. In DNA, the CDR3 is TGTGCCAGCAGCTTTCCGCGGGAAGGGACCAAAAACATTCAGTACTTC. The encoded protein is CASSFPREGTKNIQYF. Complete variable domain (other parts from reference TRBV7-2 and TRBJ2-4): GAGVSQSPSNKVTEKGKDVELRCDPISGHTALYWYRQSLGQGLEFLIYFQGNSAPDKSGLPSDRFSAERTGGSVSTLTIQRTQQEDSAVYLCASSFPREGTKNIQYFGAGTRLSVL.

This clonotype was counted many times. Mismatch with germline at one junction end may stem from a read error. The gene calls are TRBV5-1 and TRBJ2-3; D gene unclear. The CDR3 loop spans 12 amino acids. The germline CDR1 and CDR2 sequences are SGHRS and YFSETQ. For the CDR3, the DNA is TGTGCCAGCAGCTTATCTGGAGATACGCAGTATTTT. This sequence encodes CASSLSGDTQYF.

V is TRBV29-1 and J is TRBJ2-7; 11 bases are a match to TRBD1. CDR1 and CDR2 from the germline V gene are SQVTM and ANQGSEA. This CDR3 has 13 amino acids. The J segment lost 3 bases and the V segment lost 4 bases, leaving 2 bases of the junction unmatched. The CDR3 DNA sequence: TGCAGCGTTGTGGGGACAGGGGGCTACGAGCAGTACTTC. This codes for CSVVGTGGYEQYF.

This chain uses TRBV24-1 with TRBJ2-7; no definite D call. Germline CDR1 reads KGHDR; CDR2 reads SFDVKD. The CDR3 is 12 amino acids. With 8 bases removed from V and 10 bases from J, the gap between germline ends came to 17 bases. DNA of the CDR3: TGTGCCACCAACAGACCGTCCGAGCCACAGTACTTC. This codes for CATNRPSEPQYF.

This clonotype was detected ten times or more. The genes are TRBV12-3 or TRBV12-4 and TRBJ2-5, with unresolved D. Trimming shortened V by 8 bases and J by 0 bases, and 7 bases separated the two germline ends. The CDR3 runs to 12 residues. The CDR3 loop reads CASGLDQETQYF. The CDR3 nucleotides read TGTGCCAGCGGGCTAGACCAAGAGACCCAGTACTTC.

The V call is TRBV29-1, the J call TRBJ2-5; maybe TRBD2 (6 bases). Germline V gene data show CDR1 as SQVTM and CDR2 as ANQGSEA. V shed 7 bases and J shed 1 base, with 16 bases lying between them. CDR3 length equals 14 residues. CDR3 region: CSGSRELFQETQYF. CDR3 in DNA: TGCAGCGGATCCCGGGAGCTCTTCCAAGAGACCCAGTACTTC.